The rows below give T cell receptor beta chains drawn from one sample of a study of shared clonotypes between healthy human individuals. This table comes from immunoSEQ multiplex PCR, and its TCRdb copy is limited to in-frame clones, with some not included. The sample has about a million clones; around 76% are singletons. The sample was memory CD4+ T cells sorted from blood. Every receptor here comes from a man younger than 30 in good health. The CDR3 runs from the conserved cysteine through the conserved F or W. Fields, in order: D gene, J gene, clone size, V gene, CDR3 DNA, CDR3 protein. A D gene is named only where the DNA matches it firmly. Rows may omit the clone size; those that give it use once, few, many or a size class.

TRBD1 TRBJ1-5 - TRBV5-1 TGCGCCAGCAGCGAGGGACAGGGCAATCAGCCCCAGCATTTT CASSEGQGNQPQHF
- TRBJ2-7 - TRBV5-1 TGCGCCAGCAGCTTGGGAGGGGATGGCTACGAGCAGTACTTC CASSLGGDGYEQYF
TRBD1 TRBJ1-4 - TRBV6-1 TGTGCCAGCAGTGTACCAAGGACAGGGTCCAAGGCTAATGAAAAACTGTTTTTT CASSVPRTGSKANEKLFF
- TRBJ1-4 - TRBV6-1 TGTGCCAGCAGTCAGGGGCGTAATGAAAAACTGTTTTTT CASSQGRNEKLFF
- TRBJ2-5 - TRBV5-1 TGCGCCAGCAGCTTGGTCGGGTCGGGTGAGACCCAGTACTTC CASSLVGSGETQYF
TRBD2 TRBJ2-1 - TRBV4-1 TGCGCCAGCAGCCAGCCCACTTGGCGGGGGGGCCGTTTTCCGTTCTTC CASSQPTWRGGRFPFF
TRBD2 TRBJ2-5 - TRBV6-5 TGTGCCAGCAGTTACTCGACGGGGGGGGAGACCCAGTACTTC CASSYSTGGETQYF
TRBD2 TRBJ2-7 - TRBV7-2 TGTGCCAGCAGCTTCGGTGTCGCGGGAGACCGCTACGAGCAGTACTTC CASSFGVAGDRYEQYF
- TRBJ1-6 - TRBV19 TGTGCCAGTAGCCCGTCCTGGGGAAATTCACCCCTCCACTTT CASSPSWGNSPLHF
TRBD2 TRBJ2-1 once TRBV5-4 TGTGCCAGCAGCTTGGGTAGCGGGAACTCCTACAATGAGCAGTTCTTC CASSLGSGNSYNEQFF
TRBD1 TRBJ2-3 - TRBV5-4 TGTGCCAGCAGCCAGGACAGGGGGCCTAGCACAGATACGCAGTATTTT CASSQDRGPSTDTQYF
- TRBJ2-5 - TRBV25-1 TGTGCCAGCAGTGCGGGGTGGGAGACCCAGTACTTC CASSAGWETQYF
- TRBJ1-1 - TRBV30 TGTGCCGGAGGACGGCGAGGAATGAACACTGAAGCTTTCTTT CAGGRRGMNTEAFF
- TRBJ2-1 - TRBV10-2 TGCGCCAGCCAGGGGTACTCCTACAATGAGCAGTTCTTC CASQGYSYNEQFF
TRBD1 TRBJ1-5 - TRBV10-3 TGTGCCATCAGTACAGGGGGAGATCAGCCCCAGCATTTT CAISTGGDQPQHF
TRBD1 TRBJ2-3 - TRBV27 TGTGCCAGCAAGACAGTAAGGGGGCGGGGCACAGATACGCAGTATTTT CASKTVRGRGTDTQYF
TRBD1 TRBJ1-6 - TRBV11-2 TGTGCCAGCAGCCTCGCACCGGGACAGGGTACTTCACCCCTCCACTTT CASSLAPGQGTSPLHF
- TRBJ2-2 - TRBV7-2 TGTGCCAGCAGCTATCTGGGCAGGGTCGGCGGGGAGCTGTTTTTT CASSYLGRVGGELFF